This T cell receptor beta chain was identified in a study of cytomegalovirus exposure and HLA in healthy donors (dated by TCRdb to 2015 to 2018). A note on the overall study: An earlier analysis of approximately 550 of the donors reported about 250 Gb of sequence data and 117 million unique TCR beta sequences from 150 million to 200 million T cells. Because of strong linkage in the cohort, roughly five DR-DQ haplotypes were treated as single units for association and clustering. An earlier analysis of fewer than 700 of the donors applied high-throughput TCR beta sequencing to assess whether each TCR beta V gene segment acted as functional or pseudogenic. In a later genetic analysis, genome-wide SNP genotypes for about 65% of the roughly 700 donors were used, and that subset was treated as a discovery cohort. Class I and class II HLA loci were covered by the typing at four-digit resolution. Of the 300 to 500 genotyped donors, 75% to 85% were placed in the genetic ancestry cluster associated with self-reported Caucasian donors. In a later analysis, previously published TCR beta repertoires from fewer than 750 donors were re-analyzed and high-resolution HLA genotyping was added so that TCR occurrence patterns could be studied. In addition to the first cohort of about 650 subjects, a separate validation cohort of 130 or so different subjects was used. The aim of the study was to test whether cataloging public T cell receptors could identify signatures of past pathogen exposure. Rather than using new phenotypic data, the later analysis identified candidate immune exposures from TCR beta sequences and from how often those sequences occurred across donors. Roughly 300 gigabases of sequencing data and 80 million or so unique TCR sequences were included in an early release covering about 600 HLA-typed donors. Typing coverage differed by locus: A, B, C, DRB1 and DQB1 were typed in roughly 620-630 donors, DQA1 in about 510, DPA1 in nearly 610, and DPB1 in approximately 450. To predict cytomegalovirus infection status, the study combined high-throughput TCR immunosequencing, statistical association of individual TCRs with disease status, and machine learning. Across approximately 400 genotyped donors of the cohort, an average of roughly 230,000 unique TCR beta nucleotide sequences per donor were sequenced, and roughly 20% of those sequences were non-productive. Donor age, sex, ethnicity and CMV serostatus were compiled alongside the repertoire data. The study profiled the T cell repertoires of about 720 subjects by immunosequencing and related them to cytomegalovirus serostatus. All discovery cohort repertoires had been generated using a single sequencing platform.

The CDR3 runs 15 amino acids, cysteine and phenylalanine included. The CDR3 DNA has 45 bases and is translated from base 1. As regards this clone: Its antigen is unknown. It has no much larger one-base neighbor in the sample; base qualities were not kept.

Here is what the overall study found, with its caveats: Several of the top co-occurrence clusters appeared to be linked to parvovirus B19, influenza, CMV and Epstein-Barr virus, according to a later analysis. Because HLA typing was missing for some donors at each locus, association tests included only the typed subset. Linkage disequilibrium might explain the correlated functional status among segregating V segments, but an unknown experimental factor could not be ruled out. Most CMV-associated TCR beta chains appeared to be HLA-restricted in a later analysis, and the HLA associations seemed to be driven largely by CMV exposure. Compared with the approximately 700-donor mean, donors in an Asian-associated ancestry cluster had fewer N-insertions in productive TCRs, according to a later genetic analysis. For the cohort, immune exposure information was limited to CMV serostatus. A few of the identified cytomegalovirus-associated TCR beta chains were confirmed in vitro to be specific for cytomegalovirus antigens. In this cohort, only TCR beta chains were sequenced, and detectable features were limited by the absence of alpha or paired-chain data. The classifier was reported to diagnose cytomegalovirus status with high specificity and sensitivity in both the original and validation cohorts. In an earlier analysis of some 500 of the donors, most TCR beta V segments were observed in productive rearrangements about 90% or about 30% of the time, broadly matching IMGT annotations. Compared with equally common non-associated chains, HLA-associated TCR beta chains in a later analysis were more clonally expanded and had lower generation probabilities. Some IMGT-functional V segments, including TRBV6-2 and TRBV6-3, could not be told apart with the 87-base-pair reads, so those segments were excluded. Sequencing depth was assumed to be roughly uniform across donors in the presence/absence analyses, though that assumption may not hold. In a later analysis, around 15,000 TCR beta sequences were associated with specific HLA alleles at a false discovery rate of 0.05. A further reported finding was that TCR beta sequences accurately predicted the HLA-A and HLA-B alleles for most subjects in the first cohort. The authors suggested that the approach could potentially be generalized to other disease states and immunological phenotypes. A cluster of highly shared sequence variants was judged likely to represent a technical artifact of the sequencing pipeline. According to a later analysis, TCR association rates differed among HLA loci, with DRB1 alleles showing the most associated TCRs and HLA-C alleles showing the fewest. The study gave a list of more than 150 TCR beta chains associated with cytomegalovirus. The earlier analysis of approximately 560 of the donors excluded about 16 rarely observed V segments, including chromosome 9 orphons, because counts were too low. While some public TCRs were present in many individuals, most TCR sequences turned up only very rarely across donors. A later genetic analysis associated a missense DCLRE1C variant with V-gene and J-gene trimming of TCR beta chains, and an independent cohort replicated the association. When HLA alleles, especially DR and DQ, strongly co-occurred, attributing TCR associations to individual alleles was difficult.

The method behind the library was the immunoSEQ multiplex PCR assay. The multiplex PCR relied on a mix of 60 forward primers for TCR Vbeta segments and 13 reverse primers for TCR Jbeta segments. Amplification of the CDR3 region of rearranged TCR beta genes was performed with a multiplex PCR assay on genomic DNA. Amplified TCR beta libraries were sequenced as 87-base-pair reads on the Illumina HiSeq System. Processing in the source paper ran as follows. In a later analysis, tens of millions of unique TCR beta chains were counted across the 500 to 850 repertoires, and about 10 million of these chains were shared by at least two donors. A nearest-neighbor algorithm error-corrected the raw reads and collapsed the reads into unique sequences, merging closely related sequences to remove PCR and sequencing errors. To assign V, D and J gene segments, CDR3 sequences were aligned to IMGT reference sequences. For a sequence to be retained, a match of at least six nucleotides to both a V gene segment and a J gene segment was required. Rearrangements were classified as productive when the CDR3 lacked stop codons and remained in frame with V and J, and all other rearrangements were classified as non-productive. CDR3 was defined according to IMGT convention as the region running from the second conserved V-encoded cysteine to the conserved J-encoded phenylalanine. The earlier analysis of more than 450 of the donors excluded sequences that lacked an unambiguous match to a single V gene segment. An earlier analysis of several hundred of the donors called V segments functional above 56.7% productive rearrangements and segregating when the between-donor standard deviation exceeded 5%. A statistical classification framework was built to diagnose cytomegalovirus status from the catalog of TCR beta chain sequences. In a later analysis, V and J genes were assigned by comparing TCR nucleotide sequences against IMGT/GENE-DB human TR gene sequences. The TCRdist pipeline was used in a later analysis to assign CDR3 sequences and most-parsimonious VDJ recombination scenarios. In a later analysis, each TCR beta chain was defined by its CDR3 amino acid sequence together with its V-gene family, and reads lacking a unique V-gene family were excluded. A later analysis removed 600 or so highly shared, low-generation-probability nucleotide sequences to deal with suspected cross-contamination and a sequencing artifact. In a later analysis, a clonal expansion index was calculated for each public chain from normalized within-repertoire ranks of inferred template counts. A later analysis computed generation probabilities with a VDJ recombination model fitted to out-of-frame rearrangements, and checked the results against IGoR. In a later analysis, TCR-TCR, TCR-HLA and TCR-CMV co-occurrence was scored with hypergeometric tests, and a repertoire-size bias correction was applied to TCR pairs. False discovery rates were estimated in a later analysis by permuting HLA or CMV assignments 20 times. In a later analysis, co-occurring TCRs were grouped with DBSCAN, and TCRdist sequence similarity was added when clustering was performed within HLA-allele-positive subsets. For co-occurrence clustering, repertoires with fewer than 30,000 or more than 120,000 public chains were excluded, along with roughly 5 repertoires with anomalous nucleotide sharing. This is the immuneACCESS table as TCRdb keeps it, with only in-frame sequences that have V and J called. A part of the clones is gone; compared with another copy, unresolved V genes explain less than half, and the rest is unexplained. The DNA was the basis for D and trimming; V, J and clone size are from that table. The sample profile shows some 170,000 clones; about 72% of them were found once. In total, the top ten clones hold over 2% of the sample.

In total, approximately 690 healthy bone marrow donors made up the cohort. At the time of sampling, all cohort members were nominally healthy, though unrecorded immune exposures were likely present. Of the 600 or so cohort members, just under 300 had a positive CMV serostatus and 350 to 450 had a negative one, while no CMV serostatus was recorded for the donor. Each donor provided a peripheral blood sample, and peripheral blood mononuclear cells were used for TCR beta sequencing. Genomic DNA was extracted from the blood cell samples with the Qiagen DNeasy Blood Extraction Kit. The V gene is TRBV21-1 and the J gene is TRBJ2-5; the table names TRBD1, a call not compared with the DNA. TRBV21-1 is designated a pseudogene. The sequenced material came from PBMCs. This TCR came from a human donor in good health. CDR3 reads: CASSKVGQKQETQYF. The DNA sequence reads TGTGCCAGCAGCAAAGTTGGGCAGAAACAAGAGACCCAGTACTTC.